The 23 T cell receptor beta chains presented below share a single source sample, sequenced in a study of OX40 agonist ivuxolimab in advanced cancers. Assay used: immunoSEQ multiplex PCR; TCRdb lists only in-frame clones, some missing. This table has some 85,000 clones, 70% to 90% appearing once. Sample: CD4+ or CD8+ T cells sorted from blood, taken in a trial of the OX40 agonist ivuxolimab. The receptors were gathered from an adult with an advanced solid tumor such as melanoma, head and neck, liver or kidney cancer.

The rearrangement joins TRBV18 to TRBJ2-1; TRBD1 agrees at 11 bases. Germline V lookup: CDR1 KGHSH, CDR2 LQKENI. This CDR3 has 17 residues. Unmatched junction bases numbered 12, after V lost 6 bases and J lost 5 bases. The CDR3 sequence is CASSPLPAGQGDNEQFF. In DNA, the CDR3 is TGTGCCAGCTCGCCTTTACCAGCGGGACAGGGGGACAATGAGCAGTTCTTC. The full variable domain, completed using reference TRBV18 and TRBJ2-1, is NAGVMQNPRHLVRRRGQEARLRCSPMKGHSHVYWYRQLPEEGLKFMVYLQKENIIDESGMPKERFSAEFPKEGPSILRIQQVVRGDSAAYFCASSPLPAGQGDNEQFFGPGTRLTVL.

The chain uses TRBV9 and TRBJ2-7; D unclear. CDR3 size: 14 residues. V dropped 0 bases and J dropped 3 bases, with 10 bases sitting between them. Germline CDR1 and CDR2: SGDLS and YYNGEE. CDR3 protein: CASSVGSRNYEQYF. The CDR3 nucleotides read TGTGCCAGCAGCGTAGGTTCTAGGAACTACGAGCAGTACTTC.

V and J are TRBV11-3 and TRBJ2-7, with D possibly being TRBD2 (6 bases). The CDR3 covers 14 residues. From germline, CDR1 is SGHNT and CDR2 YENEEA. The V and J ends lost 4 bases and 6 bases respectively, with 16 bases between them. CDR3 DNA sequence: TGTGCCAGCAGCTCCTCCGGGGGTTTGAGCGAGCAGTACTTC. It encodes CASSSSGGLSEQYF.

The chain combines TRBV25-1 with TRBJ2-1; no clear D. V was trimmed by 3 bases and J by 2 bases, leaving 11 bases between them. The germline gives CDR1 MGHDK, CDR2 SYGVNS. The CDR3 is 15 residues long. CDR3 loop: CASSDQWITYNEQFF. CDR3 DNA sequence: TGTGCCAGCAGTGACCAGTGGATTACCTACAATGAGCAGTTCTTC. The full variable domain, in which reference TRBV25-1 and TRBJ2-1 provide the parts outside the CDR3, is EADIYQTPRYLVIGTGKKITLECSQTMGHDKMYWYQQDPGMELHLIHYSYGVNSTEKGDLSSESTVSRIRTEHFPLTLESARPSHTSQYLCASSDQWITYNEQFFGPGTRLTVL.

V gene TRBV14 combines with J gene TRBJ2-1; D is unclear. The V gene's germline CDR1 is SGHDN and CDR2 FVKESK. The CDR3 length is 12 residues. Trimming took 5 bases from V and 12 from J, leaving 14 bases between them. In DNA, the CDR3 is TGTGCCAGCAGCTTTGACCATTTAGGGCAGTTCTTC. This translates into CASSFDHLGQFF. The full variable domain, its missing parts supplied by reference TRBV14 and TRBJ2-1, is EAGVTQFPSHSVIEKGQTVTLRCDPISGHDNLYWYRRVMGKEIKFLLHFVKESKQDESGMPNNRFLAERTGGTYSTLKVQPAELEDSGVYFCASSFDHLGQFFGPGTRLTVL.

DNA of the CDR3: TGTGCCAGCAGCGTAGGGTCAGGCAACACTGAAGCTTTCTTT. Amino acid sequence: CASSVGSGNTEAFF. The chain combines TRBV9 with TRBJ1-1; no clear D gene. Germline CDR1 reads SGDLS; CDR2 reads YYNGEE. The ends were cut back, 0 bases at V and 2 bases at J, with 8 bases in the middle. The CDR3 has 14 residues.

The V gene is TRBV7-9, the J gene TRBJ2-1; the match to TRBD2 covers 10 bases. J was trimmed by 13 bases and V by 0 bases; bases with no gene match: 6. Germline V lookup: CDR1 SEHNR, CDR2 FQNEAQ (reference sequence). CDR3 size: 14 residues. The DNA of the CDR3 is TGTGCCAGCAGCTTAGCTCTAGCGGGGGAAAAACAGTTCTTC. Translated: CASSLALAGEKQFF.

The genes are TRBV6-5 and TRBJ2-2, with 10 bases identical to TRBD2. V lost 7 bases and J lost 7; bases outside the gene matches: 9. Per the germline V gene, CDR1 is MNHEY and CDR2 is SVGAGI. This CDR3 is built from 15 residues. The CDR3: CASIASGGADGELFF. Here the CDR3 DNA reads TGTGCCAGCATTGCGAGCGGGGGGGCGGACGGGGAGCTGTTTTTT.

The V call is TRBV29-1, the J call TRBJ2-2; the D gene is possibly TRBD1 (5 bases). V lost 1 base and J 6 bases, leaving 9 bases between the germline ends. The germline CDR1 and CDR2 sequences are SQVTM and ANQGSEA. This CDR3 is 13 amino acids long. CDR3 in amino acids: CSVEVWGPGELFF. CDR3 bases: TGCAGCGTTGAAGTTTGGGGCCCCGGGGAGCTGTTTTTT.

This clone was counted only a few times. The chain couples TRBV18 to TRBJ1-2; 11 bases fit TRBD1. Losses at the gene ends were 3 bases for V and 8 bases for J; bases not matched to a gene: 8. This CDR3 is built from 15 residues. CDR1 and CDR2 (germline): KGHSH, LQKENI. In DNA, the CDR3 is TGTGCCAGCTCACCCGAACGGACAGGGGGCAGGGGCTACACCTTC. Translating it yields CASSPERTGGRGYTF.

The CDR3 reads CASSYSQPTGELFF. DNA of the CDR3: TGTGCCAGCAGTTACTCCCAGCCAACCGGGGAGCTGTTTTTT. This rearrangement joins TRBV6-6 to TRBJ2-2; no firm D call. There are 14 residues in the CDR3. Germline V gene sequence: CDR1 MNHNY, CDR2 SVGAGI (reference sequence). V was clipped by 0 bases and J by 5 bases, with 7 bases between them.

This sequence joins TRBV9 and TRBJ2-2; perhaps TRBD2 as D (6 bases). CDR3 length: 15 amino acids. The germline V gene encodes CDR1 SGDLS and CDR2 YYNGEE. V lost 4 bases to trimming and J lost 5 bases, with 15 bases between them. DNA of the CDR3: TGTGCCAGCAGCCGCGGGACCGCTCGAACCGGGGAGCTGTTTTTT. Encoded protein: CASSRGTARTGELFF.

In this sample, this clone is medium-sized. The V and J genes are TRBV28 and TRBJ1-5; D unclear. The germline V gene encodes CDR1 MDHEN and CDR2 SYDVKM. The germline V and J ends were trimmed by 2 bases and 6 bases, with 11 bases remaining between them. The CDR3 extends over 14 amino acids. For the CDR3, the DNA is TGTGCCAGCAGTTTAGTTTTGGGAGCTCAGCCCCAGCATTTT. Translating gives CASSLVLGAQPQHF.

This rearrangement joins TRBV6-6 to TRBJ1-4; D unresolved. This CDR3 has 16 amino acids. The germline gives CDR1 MNHNY, CDR2 SVGAGI (reference sequence). V dropped 2 bases and J dropped 5 bases, with 15 bases sitting between them. The CDR3 DNA is TGTGCCAGCAGTTACGTCAGGAGCAAGCGGAATGAAAAACTGTTTTTT. This encodes CASSYVRSKRNEKLFF.

CDR3 residues: CASSHYTGELFF. CDR3 coding DNA: TGTGCCAGCTCACACTACACCGGGGAGCTGTTTTTT. This chain links TRBV18 with TRBJ2-2; D is uncertain. The CDR3 covers 12 residues. V lost 4 bases and J lost 3, with 3 bases in between. Germline values: CDR1 KGHSH, CDR2 LQKENI.

This chain joins TRBV6-5 and TRBJ1-3; the D gene is possibly TRBD1 (6 bases). The CDR3 contains 14 residues. V was shortened by 6 bases and J by 2 bases, with 11 bases between the two germline ends. Germline CDR1 is MNHEY and CDR2 is SVGAGI. The CDR3 spells CASSHRDAGNTIYF. The CDR3 DNA is TGTGCCAGCAGCCACAGGGATGCTGGAAACACCATATATTTT.

The chain has TRBV6-1 and TRBJ2-7; tentatively, D is TRBD1 (5 bases). Germline loops: CDR1 MNHNS, CDR2 SASEGT. CDR3 length equals 16 residues. Between the trimmed V and J ends, which lost 4 bases and 0 bases, there was a span of 16 bases. In DNA form, the CDR3 reads TGTGCCAGCAGTGGAGACCCCTATGACAGCTCCTACGAGCAGTACTTC. It yields the protein CASSGDPYDSSYEQYF.

This rearrangement joins TRBV27 to TRBJ2-1; 11 bases match TRBD1. Trimming at V came to 3 bases and at J to 4 bases, leaving 2 bases not matched to a gene. Germline V lookup: CDR1 MNHEY, CDR2 SMNVEV (reference sequence). This CDR3 has 15 amino acids. CDR3 nucleotides: TGTGCCAGCAGTTTCGGACAGGGGGCTTACAATGAGCAGTTCTTC. Translation gives CASSFGQGAYNEQFF.

The CDR3 loop is CASGLGQASNEKLFF. The CDR3 nucleotides are TGTGCTAGTGGCCTTGGACAGGCCTCAAATGAAAAACTGTTTTTT. This chain uses TRBV12-5 with TRBJ1-4, with 7 bases identical to TRBD1. V gave up 6 bases and J gave up 5 bases; unmatched junction bases: 9. Germline assignment: CDR1 LGHNT and CDR2 FRNRAP. This CDR3 is 15 amino acids long. The variable domain in full, completed from reference TRBV12-5 and TRBJ1-4, reads DARVTQTPRHKVTEMGQEVTMRCQPILGHNTVFWYRQTMMQGLELLAYFRNRAPLDDSGMPKDRFSAEMPDATLATLKIQPSEPRDSAVYFCASGLGQASNEKLFFGSGTQLSVL.

This chain joins TRBV14 and TRBJ1-2; no clear D. The V end was cut by 4 bases, the J end by 0 bases, with 9 bases between. The CDR3 is 14 residues long. Germline V gives CDR1 SGHDN, CDR2 FVKESK. This chain's CDR3 is CASSLRPTNYGYTF. In nucleotides, the CDR3 is TGTGCCAGCAGCCTCCGACCTACTAACTATGGCTACACCTTC.

The rearrangement joins TRBV14 to TRBJ1-5; D possibly corresponds to TRBD1 (6 bases). Germline-derived CDR1 and CDR2 are SGHDN and FVKESK. The CDR3 contains 13 residues. Trimming removed 3 bases at V and 4 bases at J, with 7 bases between. The CDR3: CASSQDRNQPQHF. CDR3 in DNA: TGTGCCAGCAGCCAGGACAGAAATCAGCCCCAGCATTTT.

This sequence joins TRBV15 and TRBJ2-7, with no clear D. Trimming removed 1 base from V and 1 base from J, with 5 bases in between. The CDR3 is 13 residues long. The germline CDR1 and CDR2 sequences are LNHNV and YYDKDF (reference sequence). CDR3 region: CATSRARSYEQYF. The DNA for the CDR3 is TGTGCCACCAGCAGAGCCCGGTCCTACGAGCAGTACTTC.

The chain joins TRBV6-1 to TRBJ1-5; D remains ambiguous. Trimming stripped 3 bases from V and 1 base from J, with 7 bases between. CDR3 length equals 14 residues. CDR1 and CDR2 (germline): MNHNS, SASEGT. CDR3 nucleotide sequence: TGTGCCAGCAGTGAGTGGCAGAGCAATCAGCCCCAGCATTTT. Encoded protein: CASSEWQSNQPQHF.